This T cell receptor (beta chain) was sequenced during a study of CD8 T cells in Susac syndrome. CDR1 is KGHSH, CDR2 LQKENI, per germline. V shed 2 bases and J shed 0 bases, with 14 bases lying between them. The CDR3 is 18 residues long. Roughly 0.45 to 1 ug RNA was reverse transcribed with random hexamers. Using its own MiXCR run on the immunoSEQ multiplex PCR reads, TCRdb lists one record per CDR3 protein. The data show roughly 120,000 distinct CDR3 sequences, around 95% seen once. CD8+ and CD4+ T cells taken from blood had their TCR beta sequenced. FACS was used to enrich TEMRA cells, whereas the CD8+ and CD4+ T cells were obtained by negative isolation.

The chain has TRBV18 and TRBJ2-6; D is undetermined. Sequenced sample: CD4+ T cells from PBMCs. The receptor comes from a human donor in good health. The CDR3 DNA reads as TGTGCCAGCTCACCAAGTGTCCCGCGAGCCTCTGGGGCCAACGTCCTGACTTTC. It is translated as CASSPSVPRASGANVLTF.